This TCR beta chain was captured in a study of blood T cells in healthy people across ages. Points from the study as a whole: Estimates of diversity drawn from one million T cells were considered underestimates. TCR beta diversity correlated strongly with naive T cell percentage. Diversity of TCR beta per million T cells declined in a roughly linear way with age. PBMCs were not sorted, which prevented a conclusive comparison of naive versus antigen-experienced cells.

Regarding this clonotype: What it binds is not known.

CDR3 size: 15 residues. CDR1 and CDR2 from the germline V gene are DFQATT and SNEGSKA (reference sequence). The V and J ends lost 0 bases and 6 bases respectively, with 18 bases between them. Through a sample-barcoded 5' primer and a J-beta primer mix, a second PCR was run for about 6 to 11 cycles. TCRdb itself ran the 5' RACE reads through MiXCR, one entry per CDR3 protein. The sample has 1.5 million to 2 million distinct CDR3 sequences, over 25% seen once. The chain carries TRBV20-1 and TRBJ2-7; D is unclear. Sequencing used blood. This clonotype originated in a woman in her thirties in good health. DNA for the CDR3: TGCAGTGCTAGAGATACTCTCAGCCGGGCGAGCGAGCAGTACTTC. Its protein product is CSARDTLSRASEQYF.